The rows below give T cell receptor beta chains drawn from one sample of a study of PD-L1 blockade in urothelial cancer. Measured with immunoSEQ multiplex PCR; TCRdb has only the in-frame clones, and not every one. The top ten clones hold 4.7% of a sample with 70,000 to 85,000 clones, about 85% of them seen once. Sequenced here: PBMCs, sampled around atezolizumab (anti-PD-L1) treatment. The receptor set was obtained from a man in his 70s with urothelial cancer. Each CDR3 is given with its conserved first and last residue. The D gene is left open where the match is weak. Clone size is stated in some rows and not others, as once, few, many or a class when expanded.

clone size	D gene	J gene	V gene	CDR3 DNA	CDR3 protein
NA	TRBD1	TRBJ2-1	TRBV10-3	TGTGCCATCAGGGGACAGGGACTTTACTACAATGAGCAGTTCTTC	CAIRGQGLYYNEQFF
NA	TRBD1	TRBJ1-1	TRBV11-2	TGTGCCAGCAGCTTAGATCGACAGGGAAGAGCTTTCTTT	CASSLDRQGRAFF
NA	NA	TRBJ2-7	TRBV5-4	TGTGCCAGCAGCTTGGATAGGGCGGGGTTCTACGAGCAGTACTTC	CASSLDRAGFYEQYF
NA	TRBD1	TRBJ2-2	TRBV5-1	TGCGCCAGCAGTCTAGGACAGGGAACCGGGGAGCTGTTTTTT	CASSLGQGTGELFF
NA	TRBD1	TRBJ1-1	TRBV4-2	TGTGCCAGCAGCCGAAAGACAGGGGGCGGGAACACTGAAGCTTTCTTT	CASSRKTGGGNTEAFF
NA	NA	TRBJ1-4	TRBV6-5	TGTGCCAGCAGTTACGAGGGAGGGGGGGCTGAACTGTTTTTT	CASSYEGGGAELFF
NA	TRBD1	TRBJ1-2	TRBV5-4	TGTGCCAGCAAATCAGACAGGGCGGGTGGCTACACCTTC	CASKSDRAGGYTF
NA	TRBD1	TRBJ2-6	TRBV4-2	TGTGCCAGCAGCCCGTGGGAAGGGGGCGCCGGGGCCAACGTCCTGACTTTC	CASSPWEGGAGANVLTF
NA	NA	TRBJ2-5	TRBV5-1	TGCGCCAGCAGCTTGGGTGACAGCCAGGGGACCCAGTACTTC	CASSLGDSQGTQYF
NA	TRBD2	TRBJ2-5	TRBV14	TGTGCCAGCAGCCAACTCGAAGGGGCGCCTAGGACTAGCGGGATGCAGACCCAGTACTTC	CASSQLEGAPRTSGMQTQYF
NA	NA	TRBJ1-1	TRBV19	TGTGCCAGTAGTATCAGGACGGGGACTGAAGCTTTCTTT	CASSIRTGTEAFF
NA	NA	TRBJ1-1	TRBV5-4	TGTGCCAGCAGCTTGAAGGGGGAGAACACTGAAGCTTTCTTT	CASSLKGENTEAFF
few	TRBD2	TRBJ2-7	TRBV13	TGTGCCAGCAGCTTCACCGGACTAGCGGGAGATTCCGAGCAGTACTTC	CASSFTGLAGDSEQYF
NA	TRBD2	TRBJ2-1	TRBV9	TGTGCCAGCAGCGTAGCTCTAGCGGGAGGCCCCTACAATGAGCAGTTCTTC	CASSVALAGGPYNEQFF
NA	NA	TRBJ2-7	TRBV7-9	TGTGCCAGCAGCTTATCATCCTACGAGCAGTACTTC	CASSLSSYEQYF
NA	TRBD2	TRBJ2-7	TRBV29-1	TGCAGCGTTTGGGGCCCGGGGAGGAGCGGGAGGAAACTCAGCTCCTACGAGCAGTACTTC	CSVWGPGRSGRKLSSYEQYF
NA	TRBD1	TRBJ1-1	TRBV29-1	TGCAGCGTAGCTCCGGGACAGGGGGCCACTGAAGCTTTCTTT	CSVAPGQGATEAFF
NA	TRBD1	TRBJ1-2	TRBV5-1	TGCGCCAGCAGCTTGGCGCCGGGACAGGGCTATGGCTACACCTTC	CASSLAPGQGYGYTF
NA	NA	TRBJ2-3	TRBV5-1	TGCGCCAGCAGCTTTGGCGGGATCACTTGGGCAGATACGCAGTATTTT	CASSFGGITWADTQYF
NA	NA	TRBJ1-1	TRBV28	TGTGCCAGCAGTTTTACAGGCTCACGTGGGGAAGCTTTCTTT	CASSFTGSRGEAFF
NA	TRBD2	TRBJ2-2	TRBV18	TGTGCCAGCTCACCACCGGCGGCGGGGGCGAACACCGGGGAGCTGTTTTTT	CASSPPAAGANTGELFF
once	TRBD1	TRBJ1-5	TRBV27	TGTGCCAGCCGAAAACAGGGGGCAGATCAGCCCCAGCATTTT	CASRKQGADQPQHF
once	TRBD1	TRBJ2-3	TRBV15	TGTGCCACCAGCAGAGAATTTTTGTTAAGGGGGCCTCCTCCCCCAGGAGTGACGCAGTATTTT	CATSREFLLRGPPPPGVTQYF
NA	TRBD2	TRBJ2-3	TRBV18	TGTGCCAGCTCACCGGGACTAGTCGATACGCAGTATTTT	CASSPGLVDTQYF
NA	TRBD1	TRBJ1-2	TRBV4-2	TGTGCCAGCACCCAGGAAAGACAGGGAAGCTATGGCTACACCTTC	CASTQERQGSYGYTF
NA	TRBD2	TRBJ2-7	TRBV9	TGTGCCAGCGGAGCGGGAGGGGAGGGCCCCTACGAGCAGTACTTC	CASGAGGEGPYEQYF
NA	NA	TRBJ1-1	TRBV18	TGTGCCAGCCTTTGGACAGTGAACACTGAAGCTTTCTTT	CASLWTVNTEAFF
NA	NA	TRBJ2-5	TRBV7-9	TGTGCCAGCAGCTTAGTTCTAGCCGCGGAAGAGACCCAGTACTTC	CASSLVLAAEETQYF
NA	TRBD2	TRBJ2-1	TRBV6-1	TGTGCCAGCAGTGAAGCCCGGGGACTAGCGGGATCCAAAGAGCAGTTCTTC	CASSEARGLAGSKEQFF
NA	TRBD2	TRBJ2-1	TRBV11-2	TGTGCCAGCAGCTTTCCTAGCGGGAGTTCGCCCTACAATGAGCAGTTCTTC	CASSFPSGSSPYNEQFF
NA	NA	TRBJ2-6	TRBV9	TGTGCCAGCAGCGTGGGGGCTCTTTTATCTGGGGCCAACGTCCTGACTTTC	CASSVGALLSGANVLTF
NA	NA	TRBJ2-5	TRBV18	TGTGCCAGCTCACCTTATTCAGGGTCGGAAGAGACCCAGTACTTC	CASSPYSGSEETQYF
NA	NA	TRBJ1-1	TRBV5-4	TGTGCCAGCAGTCCGGGGAGCGCTGAAGCTTTCTTT	CASSPGSAEAFF
NA	NA	TRBJ1-1	TRBV7-7	TGTGCCAGCAGCTACCGGGGAAACACTGAAGCTTTCTTT	CASSYRGNTEAFF
NA	NA	TRBJ2-1	TRBV28	TGTGCCAGCAGTTCGGACAGCCGAACGTCGTTCTTC	CASSSDSRTSFF
NA	TRBD2	TRBJ2-5	TRBV25-1	TGTGCCAGCAGTGACCCGGGACTAGCGGGAGTGAGAGAGACCCAGTACTTC	CASSDPGLAGVRETQYF
NA	NA	TRBJ1-5	TRBV2	TGTGCCAGCAGTGAAGGCCAGATTAGCAATCAGCCCCAGCATTTT	CASSEGQISNQPQHF
NA	NA	TRBJ2-7	TRBV19	TGTGCCAGTAGCCCAACTATAGCGCATGTCCCCTACGAGCAGTACTTC	CASSPTIAHVPYEQYF
NA	TRBD2	TRBJ2-2	TRBV5-4	TGTGCCAGCAGTCAACTAGCGGGAGAAATAACCGGGGAGCTGTTTTTT	CASSQLAGEITGELFF
NA	TRBD2	TRBJ2-2	TRBV18	TGTGCCAGCTCCTCCCGAACTAGCGGGAGAAACACCGGGGAGCTGTTTTTT	CASSSRTSGRNTGELFF
NA	NA	TRBJ2-5	TRBV7-9	TGTGCCAGCAGCTCCGGGTCCCTTGCGGCAGAGACCCAGTACTTC	CASSSGSLAAETQYF
many	TRBD1	TRBJ2-7	TRBV5-4	TGTGCCAGCAGCTTTGGGGGACAGGGGAAGGTATACGAGCAGTACTTC	CASSFGGQGKVYEQYF
NA	NA	TRBJ1-4	TRBV7-9	TGTGCCAGCAGCTTAGATCCCGGACTGCAGGCTAATGAAAAACTGTTTTTT	CASSLDPGLQANEKLFF
NA	TRBD2	TRBJ2-5	TRBV27	TGTGCCAGCAGTTACCGGGGACTAGCGGGAGCCGAACAAGAGACCCAGTACTTC	CASSYRGLAGAEQETQYF
once	NA	TRBJ1-4	TRBV5-6	TGTGCCAGCAGCTTGGCCCGGGTCGGCGGGGCTGAAAAACTGTTTTTT	CASSLARVGGAEKLFF
NA	NA	TRBJ2-5	TRBV5-1	TGCGCCAGCAGAGGAGGGACGACGTACCAAGAGACCCAGTACTTC	CASRGGTTYQETQYF
NA	TRBD1	TRBJ1-2	TRBV28	TGTGCCAGCAGTTTCCCACCCGGACAGGGGCGCGACTATGGCTACACCTTC	CASSFPPGQGRDYGYTF
NA	TRBD1	TRBJ2-1	TRBV5-4	TGTGCCAGCAGCTTCGCGACAGGGAACAATGAGCAGTTCTTC	CASSFATGNNEQFF
once	NA	TRBJ1-1	TRBV7-2	TGTGCCAGCAGCACCAGGACCGGCGGGGCTTTCTTT	CASSTRTGGAFF
NA	TRBD2	TRBJ2-7	TRBV29-1	TGCAGCGTTGCTCCAGCGGGGGATTACGAGCAGTACTTC	CSVAPAGDYEQYF
NA	NA	TRBJ1-1	TRBV4-1	TGCGCCAGCAGCCAAGTGGGGGGGCGCACTGAAGCTTTCTTT	CASSQVGGRTEAFF
NA	TRBD2	TRBJ2-3	TRBV9	TGTGCCAGCAGCGTCTGGACTAGCGGAACAGATACGCAGTATTTT	CASSVWTSGTDTQYF
NA	NA	TRBJ1-5	TRBV28	TGTGCCAGCAGTTTATGGTCCGGGTCCCCTAGCAATCAGCCCCAGCATTTT	CASSLWSGSPSNQPQHF
NA	TRBD1	TRBJ2-1	TRBV28	TGTGCCAGCAGTCTCCGACAGGGTAGGGATGAGCAGTTCTTC	CASSLRQGRDEQFF